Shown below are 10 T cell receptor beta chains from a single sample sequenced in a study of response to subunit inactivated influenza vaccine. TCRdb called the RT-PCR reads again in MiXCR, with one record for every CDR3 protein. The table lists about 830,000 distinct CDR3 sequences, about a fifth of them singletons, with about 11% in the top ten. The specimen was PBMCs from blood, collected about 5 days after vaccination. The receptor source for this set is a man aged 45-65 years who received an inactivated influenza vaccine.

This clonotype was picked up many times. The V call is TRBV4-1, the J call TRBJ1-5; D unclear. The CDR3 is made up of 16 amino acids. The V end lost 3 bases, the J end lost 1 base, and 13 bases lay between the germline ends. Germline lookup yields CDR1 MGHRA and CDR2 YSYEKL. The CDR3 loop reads CASSQAQIRSNQPQHF. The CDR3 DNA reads TGCGCCAGCAGCCAGGCTCAAATCCGGAGCAATCAGCCCCAGCATTTT.

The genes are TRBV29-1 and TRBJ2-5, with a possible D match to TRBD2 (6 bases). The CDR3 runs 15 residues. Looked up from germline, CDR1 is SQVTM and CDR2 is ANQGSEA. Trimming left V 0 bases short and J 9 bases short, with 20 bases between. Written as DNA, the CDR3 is TGCAGCGTTGAAGATGGGGATAGCGGTTGGGGGGCCCAGTACTTC. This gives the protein CSVEDGDSGWGAQYF.

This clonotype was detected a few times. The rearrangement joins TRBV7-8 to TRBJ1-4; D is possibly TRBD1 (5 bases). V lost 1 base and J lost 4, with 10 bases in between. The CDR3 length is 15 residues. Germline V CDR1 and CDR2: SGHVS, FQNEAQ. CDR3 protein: CASSLGQGLNEKLFF. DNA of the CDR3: TGTGCCAGCAGCTTAGGGCAGGGACTTAATGAAAAACTGTTTTTT. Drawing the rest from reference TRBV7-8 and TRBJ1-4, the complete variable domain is GAGVSQSPRYKVAKRGQDVALRCDPISGHVSLFWYQQALGQGPEFLTYFQNEAQLDKSGLPSDRFFAERPEGSVSTLKIQRTQQEDSAVYLCASSLGQGLNEKLFFGSGTQLSVL.

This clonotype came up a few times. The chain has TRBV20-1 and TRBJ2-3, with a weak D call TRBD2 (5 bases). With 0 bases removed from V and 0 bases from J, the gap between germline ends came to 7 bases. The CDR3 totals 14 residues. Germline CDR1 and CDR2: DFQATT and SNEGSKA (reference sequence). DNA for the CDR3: TGCAGTGCTAGAGAGGACTCTAGCACAGATACGCAGTATTTT. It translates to CSAREDSSTDTQYF.

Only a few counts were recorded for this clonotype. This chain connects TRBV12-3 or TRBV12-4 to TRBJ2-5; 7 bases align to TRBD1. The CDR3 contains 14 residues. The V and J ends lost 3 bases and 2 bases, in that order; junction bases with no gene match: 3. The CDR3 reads CASSFQGVQETQYF. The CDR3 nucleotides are TGTGCCAGCAGTTTCCAGGGGGTACAAGAGACCCAGTACTTC.

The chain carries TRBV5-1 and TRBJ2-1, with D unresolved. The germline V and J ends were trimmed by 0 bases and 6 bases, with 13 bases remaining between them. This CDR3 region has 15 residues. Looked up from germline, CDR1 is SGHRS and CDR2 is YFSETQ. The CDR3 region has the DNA TGCGCCAGCAGCTTGGGGGATCCTACAGCCAATGAGCAGTTCTTC. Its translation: CASSLGDPTANEQFF.

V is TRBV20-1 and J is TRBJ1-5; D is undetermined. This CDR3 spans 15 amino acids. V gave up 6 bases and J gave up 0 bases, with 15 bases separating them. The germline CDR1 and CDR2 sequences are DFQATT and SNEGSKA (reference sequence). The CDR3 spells CSAPGPQSSNQPQHF. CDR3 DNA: TGCAGTGCGCCGGGTCCTCAATCTAGCAATCAGCCCCAGCATTTT.

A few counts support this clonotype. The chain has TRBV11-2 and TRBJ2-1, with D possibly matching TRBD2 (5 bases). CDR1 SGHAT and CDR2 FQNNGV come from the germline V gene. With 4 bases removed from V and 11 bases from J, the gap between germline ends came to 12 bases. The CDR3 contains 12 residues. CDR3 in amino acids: CASSWVRAQQFF. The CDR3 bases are TGTGCCAGCAGCTGGGTGAGGGCCCAGCAGTTCTTC.

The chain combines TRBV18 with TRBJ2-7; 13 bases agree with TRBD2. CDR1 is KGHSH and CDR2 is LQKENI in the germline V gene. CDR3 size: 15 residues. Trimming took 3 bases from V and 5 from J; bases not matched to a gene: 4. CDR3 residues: CASSPGLAGMNEQYF. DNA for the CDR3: TGTGCCAGCTCACCGGGACTAGCGGGGATGAACGAGCAGTACTTC.

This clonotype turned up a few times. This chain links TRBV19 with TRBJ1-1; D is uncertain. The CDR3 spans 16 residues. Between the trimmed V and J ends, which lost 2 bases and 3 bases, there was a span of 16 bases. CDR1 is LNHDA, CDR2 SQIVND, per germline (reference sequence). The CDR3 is CASSIPQMGGDTEAFF. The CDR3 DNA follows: TGTGCCAGTAGTATACCCCAGATGGGTGGGGACACTGAAGCTTTCTTT.